Listed below are T cell receptor beta chains from one sample, sequenced in a study of post-analysis software for immune sequencing data. TCRdb reprocessed the PCR reads via MiXCR and lists one record per CDR3 protein. Of 350,000 to 500,000 distinct CDR3 sequences listed, approximately 39% are singletons. Sequencing was carried out using blood. The receptors shown here come from a girl between 2 and 10 years old with multiple sclerosis. CDR3s include the opening cysteine and the closing phenylalanine or tryptophan. The D gene is left open where the match is weak. Clone size, where shown, is once, few, many, or a class for clones that have expanded.

few	TRBD2	TRBJ2-1	TRBV12-3/TRBV12-4	CASSSLGRAVNEQFF	TGTGCCAGCAGTTCCCTCGGGAGGGCGGTCAATGAGCAGTTCTTC
many	NA	TRBJ2-7	TRBV7-6	CASSLGRTYEQYF	TGTGCCAGCAGCTTAGGCAGAACCTACGAGCAGTACTTC
NA	NA	TRBJ2-5	TRBV3-1	CASSQFREQETQYF	TGTGCCAGCAGCCAATTTCGGGAACAAGAGACCCAGTACTTC
NA	TRBD2	TRBJ2-7	TRBV10-3	CAIKAGVHEQYF	TGTGCCATCAAGGCGGGGGTCCACGAGCAGTACTTC
NA	TRBD1	TRBJ2-7	TRBV7-2	CASSLAWKGGSEQYF	TGTGCCAGCAGCTTAGCGTGGAAAGGGGGCTCCGAGCAGTACTTC
NA	NA	TRBJ2-4	TRBV5-1	CASSLGAGNRNLAKNIQYF	TGCGCCAGCAGCTTGGGAGCAGGCAACCGGAATCTAGCCAAAAACATTCAGTACTTC
NA	NA	TRBJ2-4	TRBV2	CAGLGSDKNIQYF	TGTGCCGGCTTGGGTTCGGACAAAAACATTCAGTACTTC
few	TRBD2	TRBJ2-7	TRBV28	CASSLTSGSSYEQYF	TGTGCCAGCAGTTTAACTAGCGGGAGCTCCTACGAGCAGTACTTC
NA	NA	TRBJ2-1	TRBV14	CASSQATGTGNYNEQFF	TGTGCCAGCAGCCAAGCAACCGGGACGGGCAATTACAATGAGCAGTTCTTC
NA	TRBD2	TRBJ2-7	TRBV20-1	CSALTTTSGRAHEQYF	TGCAGTGCTTTAACCACCACTAGCGGGAGGGCCCACGAGCAGTACTTC
NA	TRBD1	TRBJ2-7	TRBV7-6	CASSSEYWQGDEQYF	TGTGCCAGCAGCTCCGAGTATTGGCAGGGGGACGAGCAGTACTTC
NA	TRBD2	TRBJ2-3	TRBV5-6	CASSLVVGGPPDTQYF	TGTGCCAGCAGCTTGGTAGTGGGAGGGCCTCCAGATACGCAGTATTTT
NA	NA	TRBJ2-1	TRBV29-1	CSTEPRAYNEQFF	TGCAGCACCGAACCCCGGGCCTACAATGAGCAGTTCTTC
few	TRBD1	TRBJ2-7	TRBV28	CASSLAGTGRDYEQYF	TGTGCCAGCAGTTTGGCCGGGACAGGGAGGGACTACGAGCAGTACTTC
NA	NA	TRBJ1-1	TRBV20-1	CSASYGRLNTEAFF	TGCAGTGCTAGTTACGGACGGTTGAACACTGAAGCTTTCTTT
NA	NA	TRBJ1-2	TRBV7-9	CASSLGVENYGYTF	TGTGCCAGCAGCTTAGGGGTAGAGAACTATGGCTACACCTTC
NA	NA	TRBJ2-5	TRBV7-9	CASSNLRTPETQYF	TGTGCCAGCAGCAACCTTCGGACCCCAGAGACCCAGTACTTC
NA	NA	TRBJ1-1	TRBV29-1	CLTLLGTEAFF	TGCCTCACTCTACTGGGCACTGAAGCTTTCTTT
NA	NA	TRBJ2-7	TRBV7-9	CASSPAPHRDTTYEQYF	TGTGCCAGCAGCCCCGCGCCACACCGGGACACAACCTACGAGCAGTACTTC
NA	TRBD1	TRBJ1-1	TRBV20-1	CSATRDSTNTEAFF	TGCAGTGCTACCCGGGACAGTACTAACACTGAAGCTTTCTTT
few	TRBD1	TRBJ2-5	TRBV29-1	CSAATGQGETQYF	TGCAGCGCAGCTACGGGACAGGGAGAGACCCAGTACTTC
few	TRBD1	TRBJ1-6	TRBV12-3/TRBV12-4	CASSRTGDGNSPLHF	TGTGCCAGCAGTAGGACAGGGGATGGCAATTCACCCCTCCACTTT
NA	NA	TRBJ1-4	TRBV29-1	CSVEAGVNEKLFF	TGCAGCGTTGAAGCCGGGGTTAATGAAAAACTGTTTTTT
few	NA	TRBJ2-5	TRBV28	CASSSETQYF	TGTGCCAGCAGCTCGGAGACCCAGTACTTC
NA	TRBD2	TRBJ2-3	TRBV20-1	CSARRLAGRGSTDTQYF	TGCAGTGCTAGGCGACTAGCGGGACGGGGTAGCACAGATACGCAGTATTTT
few	NA	TRBJ2-4	TRBV29-1	CSAGAGTKNIQYF	TGCAGCGCCGGGGCGGGTACCAAAAACATTCAGTACTTC
NA	NA	TRBJ2-7	TRBV29-1	CSVGQATYNEQYF	TGCAGCGTTGGGCAGGCCACATACAATGAGCAGTACTTC
NA	TRBD1	TRBJ1-2	TRBV2	CASREQGLGGYTF	TGTGCCAGCAGGGAACAGGGGCTCGGTGGCTACACCTTC
NA	NA	TRBJ2-3	TRBV27	CASSLGGTHTDTQYF	TGTGCCAGCAGTCTTGGGGGGACTCACACAGATACGCAGTATTTT
NA	NA	TRBJ1-4	TRBV11-2	CASSRQQRTNEKLFF	TGTGCCAGCAGCCGCCAACAGAGGACGAATGAAAAACTGTTTTTT
NA	NA	TRBJ2-7	TRBV27	CASSKGPYEQYF	TGTGCCAGCAGTAAGGGACCATACGAGCAGTACTTC